Below, 25 T cell receptor beta chains from the same sample are listed, as sequenced in a study of vaccination and CD4 T cells after COVID-19. Cultured CD4+ T-cell DNA underwent Oncomine TCR Beta short-read sequencing. A single record per CDR3 protein comes from TCRdb applying MiXCR to the PCR reads. This sample has some 7,400 distinct CDR3 sequences, with about 34% found just once. Described treatment: roughly ten-day PBMC culture with coronavirus spike peptide pools or control peptides (ViraFEST assay). CD4+ T lymphocytes from the unexposed donor were collected before the COVID-19 pandemic (2011-2018). These receptors lack a known antigen. Material: CD4+ T cells from blood, cultured in vitro. These receptors came from a human donor in good health.

The chain links TRBV7-2 to TRBJ1-5; D might be TRBD1 (6 bases). The germline gives CDR1 SGHTA, CDR2 FQGNSA. The CDR3 length is 15 residues. V gave up 0 bases and J gave up 3 bases, with 9 bases separating them. This chain's CDR3 is CASSLARGANQPQHF. CDR3 nucleotide sequence: TGTGCCAGCAGCTTAGCGCGGGGGGCCAATCAGCCCCAGCATTTT.

The chain joins TRBV6-2 or TRBV6-3 to TRBJ1-5; 7 bases agree with TRBD1. There are 14 residues in the CDR3. The germline CDR1 and CDR2 sequences are MNHEY and SVGEGT. The V and J ends lost 4 bases and 2 bases, in that order; junction bases with no gene match: 2. The CDR3 region is CASSFGQGNQPQHF. The CDR3 DNA is TGTGCCAGCAGTTTTGGACAGGGCAATCAGCCCCAGCATTTT.

This clonotype occurred a few times. The V gene is TRBV29-1, the J gene TRBJ1-2; perhaps TRBD1 as D (5 bases). The length of the CDR3 is 11 residues. V was shortened by 6 bases and J by 8 bases, with 13 bases between the two germline ends. Germline values: CDR1 SQVTM, CDR2 ANQGSEA. CDR3 amino acids: CSVISGFGYTF. CDR3 coding DNA: TGCAGCGTCATTTCAGGGTTCGGCTACACCTTC.

In its sample, this clonotype was seen once. V gene TRBV2 combines with J gene TRBJ1-1; possibly TRBD1 for D (5 bases). The V end lost 8 bases, the J end lost 1 base, and 8 bases lay between the germline ends. From germline, CDR1 is SNHLY and CDR2 FYNNEI. CDR3 length: 12 residues. CDR3 region: CASGGGNTEAFF. CDR3 in DNA: TGTGCCAGCGGTGGGGGGAACACTGAAGCTTTCTTT.

This clonotype was seen a few times. This sequence joins TRBV20-1 and TRBJ2-4; D unresolved. CDR3 length equals 14 residues. The V gene lost 1 base and the J gene lost 1 base, with 8 bases spanning the gap. CDR1 DFQATT and CDR2 SNEGSKA come from the germline V gene (reference sequence). For the CDR3, the DNA is TGCAGTGCTAGAGTGGTAGGGGCCAAAAACATTCAGTACTTC. Translation gives CSARVVGAKNIQYF.

About this clonotype: The junction differs from germline at one of its ends, possibly a read error. V usage is TRBV27 and J usage is TRBJ2-7; TRBD1 matches 8 bases. In germline, CDR1 is MNHEY, CDR2 SMNVEV (reference sequence). The CDR3 covers 16 residues. The chain's CDR3 is CASSFTSTGGNYEQHF. CDR3 in DNA: TGTGCCAGCAGTTTTACATCCACAGGGGGAAACTACGAGCAGCACTTC.

The chain employs TRBV6-1 and TRBJ2-7, with D unclear. This CDR3 spans 16 amino acids. Deletions cut 5 bases from V and 0 bases from J, with 17 bases between. Germline values: CDR1 MNHNS, CDR2 SASEGT. CDR3 protein: CASSPTELRSSYEQYF. DNA of the CDR3: TGTGCCAGCAGTCCAACAGAACTCAGGAGCTCCTACGAGCAGTACTTC.

The V and J genes are TRBV9 and TRBJ1-1; 8 bases align to TRBD1. This CDR3 is 16 amino acids long. From germline, CDR1 is SGDLS and CDR2 YYNGEE. V shed 4 bases, J shed 0 bases, and the junction held 8 bases outside the gene matches. CDR3 sequence: CASSPNRGTMNTEAFF. CDR3 bases: TGTGCCAGCAGCCCAAACAGGGGGACCATGAACACTGAAGCTTTCTTT.

The chain carries TRBV9 and TRBJ2-3; D is unresolved. The CDR3 is made up of 14 amino acids. V was trimmed by 2 bases and J by 8 bases, leaving 15 bases between them. The germline CDR1 and CDR2 sequences are SGDLS and YYNGEE. CDR3 nucleotide sequence: TGTGCCAGCAGCGTTCGGAGTTCTGGTGGTACGCAGTATTTT. This translates into CASSVRSSGGTQYF.

The chain couples TRBV5-1 to TRBJ2-7, with 10 nucleotides matching TRBD1. CDR3 size: 13 residues. Germline trimming cut 3 bases from V and 3 bases from J; bases unmatched to any gene: 0. CDR1 is SGHRS, CDR2 YFSETQ, per germline. This CDR3 is CASSWDRGYEQYF. The CDR3 DNA is TGCGCCAGCAGCTGGGACAGGGGCTACGAGCAGTACTTC. Combining the CDR3 with reference TRBV5-1 and TRBJ2-7 gives the whole variable domain KAGVTQTPRYLIKTRGQQVTLSCSPISGHRSVSWYQQTPGQGLQFLFEYFSETQRNKGNFPGRFSGRQFSNSRSEMNVSTLELGDSALYLCASSWDRGYEQYFGPGTRLTVT.

This clonotype occurred a few times. V gene TRBV7-3 combines with J gene TRBJ1-1; the D is unclear. The CDR3 loop spans 13 amino acids. V gave up 8 bases and J gave up 1 base, with 11 bases separating them. Germline lookup yields CDR1 SGHTA and CDR2 FQGTGA. In DNA form, the CDR3 reads TGTGCCAGCGCACCAGTAAAGAACACTGAAGCTTTCTTT. Protein product: CASAPVKNTEAFF. The variable domain in full, completed from reference TRBV7-3 and TRBJ1-1, reads GAGVSQTPSNKVTEKGKYVELRCDPISGHTALYWYRQSLGQGPEFLIYFQGTGAADDSGLPNDRFFAVRPEGSVSTLKIQRTERGDSAVYLCASAPVKNTEAFFGQGTRLTVV.

This clonotype was recorded a few times. The V gene is TRBV6-1, the J gene TRBJ1-1; D is unclear. CDR3 length: 13 amino acids. Trimming cost V 7 bases and J 0 bases, with 9 bases left between them. CDR1 and CDR2 (germline): MNHNS, SASEGT. The CDR3 region is CASTLGMNTEAFF. The DNA of the CDR3 is TGTGCCAGCACCTTGGGTATGAACACTGAAGCTTTCTTT.

This clonotype is judged large. The rearrangement joins TRBV7-3 to TRBJ2-2; possible D gene TRBD2, 5 bases. Looked up from germline, CDR1 is SGHTA and CDR2 is FQGTGA. V was shortened by 5 bases and J by 0 bases, with 7 bases between the two germline ends. The CDR3 has 14 residues. This CDR3 is CASSVGANTGELFF. CDR3 in DNA: TGTGCCAGCAGCGTCGGGGCGAACACCGGGGAGCTGTTTTTT.

The chain couples TRBV5-1 to TRBJ1-2; TRBD1 might be the D (5 bases). Trimming took off 4 bases at V and 0 bases at J, with 7 bases between the two ends. The CDR3 loop spans 13 amino acids. CDR1 is SGHRS, CDR2 YFSETQ, per germline. The CDR3 nucleotides are TGCGCCAGCAGCAGGGGCACTAACTATGGCTACACCTTC. Translation: CASSRGTNYGYTF. Together with reference TRBV5-1 and TRBJ1-2, the CDR3 gives the full variable domain: KAGVTQTPRYLIKTRGQQVTLSCSPISGHRSVSWYQQTPGQGLQFLFEYFSETQRNKGNFPGRFSGRQFSNSRSEMNVSTLELGDSALYLCASSRGTNYGYTFGSGTRLTVV.

The sample holds a few counts of this clonotype. The V call is TRBV5-1, the J call TRBJ1-1, with 8 nucleotides matching TRBD1. The CDR3 runs 18 residues. Trimming cost V 4 bases and J 3 bases; bases outside gene matches: 17. Germline loops: CDR1 SGHRS, CDR2 YFSETQ. CDR3 DNA: TGCGCCAGCAGCACACTCCCAGGGGGCGCGGGATTACACACTGAAGCTTTCTTT. It codes for CASSTLPGGAGLHTEAFF. The full variable domain, its missing parts supplied by reference TRBV5-1 and TRBJ1-1, is KAGVTQTPRYLIKTRGQQVTLSCSPISGHRSVSWYQQTPGQGLQFLFEYFSETQRNKGNFPGRFSGRQFSNSRSEMNVSTLELGDSALYLCASSTLPGGAGLHTEAFFGQGTRLTVV.

V and J are TRBV5-1 and TRBJ2-1; tentative D call: TRBD2 (7 bases). Germline V gene data show CDR1 as SGHRS and CDR2 as YFSETQ. V was pared by 5 bases and J by 8 bases, with 20 bases between. This CDR3 is built from 15 residues. DNA for the CDR3: TGCGCCAGCAGTTCCTTAGGGGGGGGCCCCGATGAGCAGTTCTTC. Translation gives CASSSLGGGPDEQFF.

The chain combines TRBV6-1 with TRBJ2-3; 8 bases match TRBD1. In germline, CDR1 is MNHNS, CDR2 SASEGT. With V trimmed by 5 bases and J by 1 base, 8 bases remained unmatched. The CDR3 spans 16 residues. The CDR3 sequence: CASSNPDREGTDTQYF. In DNA form, the CDR3 reads TGTGCCAGCAGTAACCCGGACAGGGAGGGCACAGATACGCAGTATTTT.

The chain links TRBV2 to TRBJ1-5; D is possibly TRBD1 (5 bases). This CDR3 contains 14 residues. In germline, CDR1 is SNHLY, CDR2 FYNNEI. V lost 2 bases, J lost 5 bases, and 10 bases lay in between. DNA for the CDR3: TGTGCCAGCAGTGAATCTCTGGGGCATCAGCCCCAGCATTTT. Its translation is CASSESLGHQPQHF.

This chain joins TRBV20-1 and TRBJ1-5; 7 positions match TRBD1. The CDR3 has 15 residues. Per the germline V gene, CDR1 is DFQATT and CDR2 is SNEGSKA (reference sequence). The junction had 12 bases not matched to a gene; V was cut back by 6 bases and J by 4 bases. The CDR3 region is CSASTGQIPNQPQHF. In nucleotides, the CDR3 is TGCAGTGCCAGTACGGGACAGATCCCAAATCAGCCCCAGCATTTT.

A few counts support this clonotype. This rearrangement joins TRBV19 to TRBJ1-2, with a weak D call TRBD1 (5 bases). This CDR3 is built from 16 residues. Between the trimmed V and J ends, which lost 0 bases and 0 bases, there was a span of 11 bases. Germline CDR1 reads LNHDA; CDR2 reads SQIVND (reference sequence). The CDR3 sequence is CASSIDLDRANYGYTF. The CDR3 DNA sequence: TGTGCCAGTAGTATAGATCTCGACAGAGCTAACTATGGCTACACCTTC.

The chain is built from TRBV6-1 and TRBJ1-2, with 9 nucleotides matching TRBD1. CDR3 size: 16 residues. V dropped 4 bases and J dropped 7; count of bases not matched to a gene: 13. The germline CDR1 and CDR2 sequences are MNHNS and SASEGT. This chain's CDR3 is CASSGGTGKWLFGYTF. CDR3 DNA: TGTGCCAGCAGTGGGGGGACAGGGAAGTGGCTATTTGGCTACACCTTC.

There are a few counts of this clonotype. The chain links TRBV10-1 to TRBJ1-1; 7 nucleotides match TRBD1. The CDR3 consists of 13 residues. CDR1 is WNHNN and CDR2 is SYGVQD in the germline V gene (reference sequence). Germline trimming cut 6 bases from V and 3 bases from J; bases unmatched to any gene: 4. CDR3 sequence (DNA): TGCGCCAGCAGACGACAGGGAGACACTGAAGCTTTCTTT. Protein: CASRRQGDTEAFF.

This sequence joins TRBV6-5 and TRBJ1-1; maybe TRBD1 (6 bases). Trimming cost V 3 bases and J 7 bases, with 21 bases left between them. The CDR3 covers 16 residues. Germline V gene lookup returns CDR1 MNHEY and CDR2 SVGAGI. The CDR3 is CASSYSGGAVNFEAFF. In DNA form, the CDR3 reads TGTGCCAGCAGTTATTCGGGGGGCGCGGTTAATTTTGAAGCTTTCTTT.

The chain employs TRBV27 and TRBJ2-7; D gene uncertain. V lost 8 bases, J lost 0 bases, and 11 bases lay in between. This CDR3 region has 13 residues. From germline, CDR1 is MNHEY and CDR2 SMNVEV (reference sequence). CDR3 sequence (DNA): TGTGCCAGCCGGGCACGAAGCTCCTACGAGCAGTACTTC. Protein: CASRARSSYEQYF.

The chain has TRBV20-1 and TRBJ1-1; 8 bases are shared with TRBD1. Germline V gene sequence: CDR1 DFQATT, CDR2 SNEGSKA (reference sequence). The CDR3 is made up of 12 amino acids. V was pared by 6 bases and J by 7 bases, with 7 bases of the junction left unmatched. In DNA form, the CDR3 reads TGCAGTGCGGACAGGGCGAGGAGTGAAGCTTTCTTT. Translating gives CSADRARSEAFF.